This T cell receptor beta chain was identified in a study of cytomegalovirus exposure and HLA in healthy donors. About the research overall: An analysis done earlier identified almost 120 million unique TCR beta sequences from roughly 190 million T cells. When fewer than 500 donors were genotyped, roughly 80% of them were found to fall in the Caucasian-associated ancestry cluster.

In the PCR, 60 Vbeta and 13 Jbeta primers were used. Measured with immunoSEQ multiplex PCR; TCRdb has only the in-frame clones, and not every one. This sample carries some 150,000 clones, roughly 85% of them seen once, and the ten largest clones take 2.1%. With regard to this clone: Its specificity is not known.

Study results and limitations: As was reported, the classifier diagnosed cytomegalovirus status with high specificity and sensitivity.

Healthy bone marrow donors made up the cohort. V lost 2 bases and J lost 0, with 8 bases in between. The CDR3 covers 14 residues. The germline CDR1 and CDR2 sequences are MNHNS and SASEGT. Sample: PBMCs. The rearrangement joins TRBV6-1 to TRBJ2-7, with no clear D. The source is a man aged 35 to 55 in good health and CMV-seronegative. In DNA form, the CDR3 reads TGTGCCAGCAGTGAACAGCGCAGCTCCTACGAGCAGTACTTC. It encodes CASSEQRSSYEQYF.